This T cell receptor (beta chain) is from a study of identifying expanded T cells in peripheral blood. Method: immunoSEQ multiplex PCR; TCRdb's copy keeps in-frame clones and lacks some. The table lists roughly 61,000 clones, roughly nine tenths of them singletons. This TCR was sampled from a person aged 18-70 years in good health. Input material: blood.

In nucleotides, the CDR3 is TGCGCCAGCAGCCCCCGGGCAGGGCTTGAGACCCAGTACTTC. It is translated as CASSPRAGLETQYF. The rearrangement links TRBV4-1 to TRBJ2-5, with D perhaps matching TRBD1 (5 bases). The V gene lost 4 bases and the J gene lost 5 bases, with 14 bases spanning the gap. This CDR3 is built from 14 residues. CDR1 is MGHRA and CDR2 is YSYEKL in the germline V gene.